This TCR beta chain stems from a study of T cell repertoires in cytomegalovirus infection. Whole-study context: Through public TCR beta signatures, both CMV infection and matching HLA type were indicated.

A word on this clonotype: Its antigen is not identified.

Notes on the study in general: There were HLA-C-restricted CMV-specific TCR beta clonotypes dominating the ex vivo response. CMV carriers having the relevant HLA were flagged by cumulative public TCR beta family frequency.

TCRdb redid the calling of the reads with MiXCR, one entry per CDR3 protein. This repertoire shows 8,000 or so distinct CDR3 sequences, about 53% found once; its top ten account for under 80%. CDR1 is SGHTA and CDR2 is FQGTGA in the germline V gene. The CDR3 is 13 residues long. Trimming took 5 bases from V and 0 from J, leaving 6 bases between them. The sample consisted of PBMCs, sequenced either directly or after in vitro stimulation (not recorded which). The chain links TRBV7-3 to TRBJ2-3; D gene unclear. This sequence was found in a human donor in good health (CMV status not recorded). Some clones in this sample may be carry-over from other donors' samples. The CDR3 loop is CASSAISTDTQYF. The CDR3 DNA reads TGTGCCAGCAGCGCTATTAGCACAGATACGCAGTATTTT. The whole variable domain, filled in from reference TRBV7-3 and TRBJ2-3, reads GAGVSQTPSNKVTEKGKYVELRCDPISGHTALYWYRQSLGQGPEFLIYFQGTGAADDSGLPNDRFFAVRPEGSVSTLKIQRTERGDSAVYLCASSAISTDTQYFGPGTRLTVL.